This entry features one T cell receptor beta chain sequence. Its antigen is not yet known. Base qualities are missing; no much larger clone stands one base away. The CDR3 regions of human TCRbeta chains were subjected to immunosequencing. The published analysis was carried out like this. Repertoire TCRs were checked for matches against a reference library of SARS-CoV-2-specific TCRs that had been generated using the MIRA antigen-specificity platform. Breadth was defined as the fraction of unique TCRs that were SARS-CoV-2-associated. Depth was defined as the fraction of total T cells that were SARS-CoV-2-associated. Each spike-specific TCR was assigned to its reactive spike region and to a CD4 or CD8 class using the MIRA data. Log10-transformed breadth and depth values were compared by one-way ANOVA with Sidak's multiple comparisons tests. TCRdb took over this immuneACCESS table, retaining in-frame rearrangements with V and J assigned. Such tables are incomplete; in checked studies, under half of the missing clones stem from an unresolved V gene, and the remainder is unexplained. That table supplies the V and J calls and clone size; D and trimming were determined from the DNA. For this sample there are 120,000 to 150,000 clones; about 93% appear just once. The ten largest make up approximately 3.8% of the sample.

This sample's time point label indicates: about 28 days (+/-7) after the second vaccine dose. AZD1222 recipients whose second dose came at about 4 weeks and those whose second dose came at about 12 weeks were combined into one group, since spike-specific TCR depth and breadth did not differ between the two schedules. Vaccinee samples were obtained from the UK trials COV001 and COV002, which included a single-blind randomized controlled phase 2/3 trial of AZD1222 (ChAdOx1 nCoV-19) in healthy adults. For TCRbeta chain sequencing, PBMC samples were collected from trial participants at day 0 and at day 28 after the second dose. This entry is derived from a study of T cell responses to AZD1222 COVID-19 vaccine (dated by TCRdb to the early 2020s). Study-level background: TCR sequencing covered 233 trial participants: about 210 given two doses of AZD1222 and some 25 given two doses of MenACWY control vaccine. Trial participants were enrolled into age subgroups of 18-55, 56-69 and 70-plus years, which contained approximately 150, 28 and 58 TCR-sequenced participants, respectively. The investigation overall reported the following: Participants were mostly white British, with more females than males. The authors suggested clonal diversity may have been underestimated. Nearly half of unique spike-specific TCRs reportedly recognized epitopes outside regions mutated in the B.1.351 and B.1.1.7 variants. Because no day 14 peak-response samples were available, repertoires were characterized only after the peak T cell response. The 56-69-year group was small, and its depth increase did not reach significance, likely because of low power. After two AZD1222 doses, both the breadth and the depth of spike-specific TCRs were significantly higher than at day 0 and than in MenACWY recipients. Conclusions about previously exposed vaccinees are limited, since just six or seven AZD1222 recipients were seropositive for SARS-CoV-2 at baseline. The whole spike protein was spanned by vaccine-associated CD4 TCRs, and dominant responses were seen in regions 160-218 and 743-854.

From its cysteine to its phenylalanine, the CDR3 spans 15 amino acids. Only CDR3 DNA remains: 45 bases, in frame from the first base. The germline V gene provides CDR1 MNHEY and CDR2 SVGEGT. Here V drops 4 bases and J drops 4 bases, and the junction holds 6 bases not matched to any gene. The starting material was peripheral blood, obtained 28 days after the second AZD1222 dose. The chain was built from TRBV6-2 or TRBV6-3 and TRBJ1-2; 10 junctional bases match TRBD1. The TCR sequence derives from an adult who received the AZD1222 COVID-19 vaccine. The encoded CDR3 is CASSSGTGDRYGYTF. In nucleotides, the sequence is TGTGCCAGCAGTTCCGGGACAGGGGACCGCTATGGCTACACCTTC.